One sample yielded the 20 T cell receptor beta chains listed below, sequenced in a study of shared clonotypes between healthy human individuals. Using immunoSEQ multiplex PCR, the repertoire was profiled, and TCRdb retains in-frame clones only, with some absent. The table has roughly 650,000 clones, 95% to 96% seen once; the top ten hold roughly 0.1%. Cells designated naive CD8 were CD45RO-negative and were positively selected for CCR7, with terminally differentiated effector memory CD45RA+ cells excluded. Sequenced material: naive CD8+ T cells sorted from blood. The origin of the receptors is a woman between 25 and 40 years old in good health.

CDR3 sequence: CASASGANTEAFF. CDR3 nucleotide sequence: TGTGCCAGCGCCTCGGGAGCGAACACTGAAGCTTTCTTT. The V gene is TRBV7-9, the J gene TRBJ1-1; D remains ambiguous. V was cut by 8 bases and J by 1 base, with 11 bases left in between. The CDR3 extends over 13 amino acids. The germline CDR1 and CDR2 sequences are SEHNR and FQNEAQ (reference sequence).

V gene TRBV11-2 combines with J gene TRBJ1-1; D gene unclear. With 5 bases removed from V and 0 bases from J, the gap between germline ends came to 16 bases. Per germline, CDR1 SGHAT and CDR2 FQNNGV. The CDR3 is 16 residues long. The CDR3 region is CASSPLNAGMNTEAFF. In DNA, the CDR3 is TGTGCCAGCAGCCCGCTGAACGCGGGAATGAACACTGAAGCTTTCTTT. The full variable domain, with the rest looked up from reference TRBV11-2 and TRBJ1-1, is EAGVAQSPRYKIIEKRQSVAFWCNPISGHATLYWYQQILGQGPKLLIQFQNNGVVDDSQLPKDRFSAERLKGVDSTLKIQPAKLEDSAVYLCASSPLNAGMNTEAFFGQGTRLTVV.

V gene TRBV7-9 combines with J gene TRBJ1-1; 8 bases match TRBD1. Trimming took 0 bases from V and 1 from J; bases not matched to a gene: 4. CDR1 is SEHNR, CDR2 FQNEAQ, per germline (reference sequence). The CDR3 loop spans 16 amino acids. The CDR3 region has the DNA TGTGCCAGCAGCTTAGCCCCCGGACAGGGGAACACTGAAGCTTTCTTT. Translation: CASSLAPGQGNTEAFF.

The V call is TRBV5-6, the J call TRBJ2-7; D is unclear. Germline V gene sequence: CDR1 SGHDT, CDR2 YYEEEE. CDR3 length: 13 residues. Trimming shortened V by 0 bases and J by 0 bases, and 4 bases separated the two germline ends. Here the CDR3 DNA reads TGTGCCAGCAGCTTGGAGGGCTCCTACGAGCAGTACTTC. This translates into CASSLEGSYEQYF.

V and J are TRBV5-1 and TRBJ1-1, with D hard to call. Germline lookup yields CDR1 SGHRS and CDR2 YFSETQ. The CDR3 length is 15 residues. V lost 4 bases and J 0 bases, leaving 13 bases between the germline ends. CDR3 in DNA: TGCGCCAGCAGCACCCCAAACGATTTGAACACTGAAGCTTTCTTT. This encodes CASSTPNDLNTEAFF.

The chain uses TRBV27 and TRBJ2-7, with 7 bases lining up with TRBD1. The CDR3 sequence is 14 residues long. Germline V gene sequence: CDR1 MNHEY, CDR2 SMNVEV (reference sequence). V was pared by 2 bases and J by 3 bases, with 4 bases of the junction left unmatched. For the CDR3, the DNA is TGTGCCAGCAGTTTAGGGACAGAAGTCTACGAGCAGTACTTC. Translating it yields CASSLGTEVYEQYF.

V usage is TRBV25-1 and J usage is TRBJ2-1; unclear D gene. The germline V gene encodes CDR1 MGHDK and CDR2 SYGVNS. CDR3 length: 12 amino acids. V was trimmed by 4 bases and J by 6 bases, leaving 7 bases between them. The chain's CDR3 is CASSVGFNEQFF. CDR3 sequence (DNA): TGTGCCAGCAGTGTTGGTTTCAATGAGCAGTTCTTC.

The chain combines TRBV9 with TRBJ2-5; no clear D gene. Germline-derived CDR1 and CDR2 are SGDLS and YYNGEE. This CDR3 is 14 amino acids long. V lost 2 bases to trimming and J lost 3 bases, with 11 bases between them. CDR3 sequence: CASSVNFREETQYF. CDR3 in DNA: TGTGCCAGCAGCGTCAACTTTCGGGAAGAGACCCAGTACTTC.

The chain uses TRBV28 and TRBJ2-1; D remains unclear. This CDR3 has 13 amino acids. V gave up 3 bases and J gave up 7 bases, with 10 bases separating them. Germline lookup yields CDR1 MDHEN and CDR2 SYDVKM. CDR3 sequence: CASSFEGPNEQFF. The DNA of the CDR3 is TGTGCCAGCAGTTTTGAAGGCCCGAATGAGCAGTTCTTC. The full variable domain, with the rest looked up from reference TRBV28 and TRBJ2-1, is DVKVTQSSRYLVKRTGEKVFLECVQDMDHENMFWYRQDPGLGLRLIYFSYDVKMKEKGDIPEGYSVSREKKERFSLILESASTNQTSMYLCASSFEGPNEQFFGPGTRLTVL.

Worth noting for this clone: Within the sample, other DNA sequences also encode this same CDR3. This chain connects TRBV27 to TRBJ1-1, with D hard to call. Trimming left V 5 bases short and J 0 bases short, with 7 bases between. Germline V CDR1 and CDR2: MNHEY, SMNVEV (reference sequence). The CDR3 sequence is 13 residues long. In DNA form, the CDR3 reads TGTGCCAGCAGTCTAACAGTGAACACTGAAGCTTTCTTT. Translated, it gives CASSLTVNTEAFF.

The chain links TRBV2 to TRBJ1-3; the D gene is possibly TRBD1 (6 bases). The germline V gene encodes CDR1 SNHLY and CDR2 FYNNEI. The CDR3 length is 16 residues. The ends were cut back, 6 bases at V and 3 bases at J, with 18 bases in the middle. The DNA for the CDR3 is TGTGCCAGCAGGGGGGCCGGGCAAGTCTTTGGAAACACCATATATTTT. Amino acid sequence: CASRGAGQVFGNTIYF.

This sequence joins TRBV5-6 and TRBJ2-7; 10 nucleotides align to TRBD2. Looked up from germline, CDR1 is SGHDT and CDR2 is YYEEEE. CDR3 size: 15 residues. The junction had 7 bases not matched to a gene; V was cut back by 5 bases and J by 2 bases. In DNA, the CDR3 is TGTGCCAGCAGTCAACCGGGACTAGCGCCCTACGAGCAGTACTTC. Translation: CASSQPGLAPYEQYF.

CDR3 residues: CASSLGEDEQYF. For the CDR3, the DNA is TGTGCCAGCAGCTTAGGAGAAGACGAGCAGTACTTC. The chain recombines TRBV7-8 with TRBJ2-7; the D is unclear. The V and J ends lost 1 base and 5 bases respectively, with 6 bases between them. Germline V gene lookup returns CDR1 SGHVS and CDR2 FQNEAQ. This CDR3 is 12 amino acids long.

The chain employs TRBV2 and TRBJ1-2, with 7 bases fitting TRBD1. CDR3 length: 14 residues. The V segment lost 1 base and the J segment 7 bases; nucleotides outside the gene matches: 6. The V gene's germline CDR1 is SNHLY and CDR2 FYNNEI. CDR3 residues: CASSEEFRDSGYTF. DNA of the CDR3: TGTGCCAGCAGTGAAGAGTTTAGGGACAGTGGCTACACCTTC.

The chain combines TRBV7-9 with TRBJ2-7; 11 nucleotides match TRBD1. The CDR3 is 14 amino acids. V lost 5 bases to trimming and J lost 6 bases; unmatched junction nucleotides: 6. From germline, CDR1 is SEHNR and CDR2 FQNEAQ (reference sequence). The CDR3: CASSPRTGGLEQYF. In DNA form, the CDR3 reads TGTGCCAGCAGCCCTAGGACAGGGGGCCTCGAGCAGTACTTC.

The V and J genes are TRBV6-5 and TRBJ2-1; 7 nucleotides match TRBD1. This CDR3 spans 14 amino acids. Trimming took 2 bases from V and 6 from J; bases not matched to a gene: 4. Looked up from germline, CDR1 is MNHEY and CDR2 is SVGAGI. CDR3 nucleotides: TGTGCCAGCAGTTACAGTCAGGGGGTCAATGAGCAGTTCTTC. Protein: CASSYSQGVNEQFF.

This clone has only one observation. V gene TRBV30 combines with J gene TRBJ1-1, with D unclear. V lost 5 bases, J lost 0 bases, and 4 bases lay in between. Germline CDR1 is GTSNPN and CDR2 is SVGIG (reference sequence). This CDR3 comprises 11 residues. In DNA form, the CDR3 reads TGTGCCTGGTTCATGAACACTGAAGCTTTCTTT. It translates to CAWFMNTEAFF. Full variable domain (missing parts from reference TRBV30 and TRBJ1-1): SQTIHQWPATLVQPVGSPLSLECTVEGTSNPNLYWYRQAAGRGLQLLFYSVGIGQISSEVPQNLSASRPQDRQFILSSKKLLLSDSGFYLCAWFMNTEAFFGQGTRLTVV.

The chain is built from TRBV7-8 and TRBJ2-7; 7 nucleotides align to TRBD1. The V segment lost 5 bases and the J segment 1 base; nucleotides outside the gene matches: 11. Looked up from germline, CDR1 is SGHVS and CDR2 is FQNEAQ. The CDR3 spans 16 residues. The CDR3 sequence: CASSRDGQARSYEQYF. The CDR3 nucleotides are TGTGCCAGCAGCAGGGATGGACAGGCCCGATCCTACGAGCAGTACTTC.

A note on this clone: Other DNA sequences of this sample code for an identical CDR3. The CDR3 sequence is CASSFGRNTEAFF. The CDR3 bases are TGTGCCAGCAGTTTCGGCAGGAACACTGAAGCTTTCTTT. The rearrangement uses TRBV28 and TRBJ1-1; unclear D gene. With 3 bases removed from V and 1 base from J, the gap between germline ends came to 6 bases. The CDR3 runs to 13 residues. Germline CDR1 MDHEN, CDR2 SYDVKM. The full variable domain, rest sourced from reference TRBV28 and TRBJ1-1, is DVKVTQSSRYLVKRTGEKVFLECVQDMDHENMFWYRQDPGLGLRLIYFSYDVKMKEKGDIPEGYSVSREKKERFSLILESASTNQTSMYLCASSFGRNTEAFFGQGTRLTVV.

Details on this clone: Germline and junction disagree at one end, which may indicate a read error. This chain joins TRBV5-6 and TRBJ1-2; no definite D call. CDR3 length equals 13 residues. Germline V gives CDR1 SGHDT, CDR2 YYEEEE. In DNA form, the CDR3 reads TGTGCCAGCACCTTGGGGTGGGACTATGGCTACACCTTC. Translated, it gives CASTLGWDYGYTF.